This TCR beta chain was recorded in a study of T cell responses to AZD1222 COVID-19 vaccine. About the research overall: Analyses pooled second doses at about 4 or about 12 weeks. Study-level findings and limits: All repertoire sampling was performed exclusively after the peak T cell response.

The CDR3 length is 11 residues. The germline gives CDR1 MNHEY, CDR2 SVGEGT. Trimming shortened V by 2 bases and J by 8 bases, and 4 bases separated the two germline ends. Assay: immunoSEQ multiplex PCR; the TCRdb copy retains only in-frame clones and omits some. Of around 100,000 clones listed, roughly 86% were seen once; the top ten hold roughly 1.4%. This clone was seen a single time. What it recognizes is unknown. The material sequenced was peripheral blood, taken on day 0 of AZD1222 vaccination. This clonotype was sampled from an adult in good health. The chain has TRBV6-2 or TRBV6-3 and TRBJ2-1; D is ambiguous. CDR3 sequence (DNA): TGTGCCAGCAGTTACGTGGATGAGCAGTTCTTC. This encodes CASSYVDEQFF.